This T cell receptor beta chain was sequenced during a study of shared clonotypes between healthy human individuals. Study outcomes and limitations: When naive CD4 clonotypes were compared across a few donors, about 4.8% were shared.

As regards this clone: No antigen is known for it. Other DNA variants within this sample encode the same CDR3.

TCRdb's table, derived via immunoSEQ multiplex PCR, lists solely in-frame clones and lacks some. Among about 980,000 clones listed, around 80% were seen once. Material for sequencing was memory CD4+ T cells sorted from blood. Subset meaning: CD45RA-negative fraction. The sequence was collected from a man aged 18-30 years in good health.

CDR3 loop: CASSSTGNYGYTF. CDR3 coding DNA: TGCGCCAGCAGCTCGACAGGGAACTATGGCTACACCTTC. The chain uses TRBV5-1 and TRBJ1-2; 7 bases are shared with TRBD1. CDR3 size: 13 residues. The germline V gene has CDR1 SGHRS and CDR2 YFSETQ. Trimming at V came to 3 bases and at J to 2 bases, leaving 1 base not matched to a gene.